This T cell receptor (beta chain) was recorded in a study of regulatory T cells in long-lasting Graves disease. This clonotype showed up many times. Time point defined: newly diagnosed GD, antithyroid drugs for less than 3 months. PBMCs were the source of the RNA used for TCR sequencing. Both iRepertoire HTBI primers and Arm-PCR of CDR3 regions were used to build the TCR beta libraries. TCRdb reprocessed the multiplex PCR reads via MiXCR and lists one record per CDR3 protein. The data show roughly 400,000 distinct CDR3 sequences, approximately 16% seen once. The germline gives CDR1 SEHNR, CDR2 FQNEAQ (reference sequence). This CDR3 is built from 15 residues. J was trimmed by 4 bases and V by 7 bases; bases with no gene match: 11. These data were also reused for a study on T cells in Graves' hyperthyroidism and ophthalmopathy.

The clonotype comes from a woman under 30 with Graves disease. Sequences were derived from peripheral blood mononuclear cells (PBMCs), sampled at new diagnosis, from a patient treated with antithyroid drugs. The J gene is TRBJ2-5, the V gene TRBV7-9, with 8 bases identical to TRBD1. CDR3 amino acids: CASNSAGQGGETQYF. CDR3 in DNA: TGTGCCAGCAACTCGGCAGGACAGGGCGGAGAGACCCAGTACTTC.